This is a list of T cell receptor beta chains from one sample in a study of Tregs in tolerant kidney transplant recipients. TCRdb keeps only in-frame clones here, not all; method: immunoSEQ multiplex PCR. The sample has roughly 4,200 clones; 70% to 90% are singletons. Material: Tregs from blood, obtained before the transplant. The receptor source for this set is a human donor who received a combined kidney and bone marrow transplant. CDR3s include the opening cysteine and the closing phenylalanine or tryptophan. D genes are given only for firm matches. For some rows the clone size is stated as once, few or many, or as a class when expanded; others skip it.

d_gene | j_gene | abundance | v_gene | CDR3nt | CDR3aa
TRBD2 | TRBJ2-3 | . | TRBV28 | TGTGCCAGCAGTTTCGACGCCTCGTTAGTAGCGGGAGCAAGAGATACGCAGTATTTT | CASSFDASLVAGARDTQYF
. | TRBJ2-3 | . | TRBV6-1 | TGTGCCAGCAGTCAACAGGGTATCACAGATACGCAGTATTTT | CASSQQGITDTQYF
. | TRBJ2-3 | . | TRBV19 | TGTGCCAGTAGTCAACAGGATGTCTGGGTCACGCAGTATTTT | CASSQQDVWVTQYF
TRBD1 | TRBJ2-2 | once | TRBV10-1 | TGCGCCAGCAGACAGGGGGTCGGCGGGGAGCTGTTTTTT | CASRQGVGGELFF
TRBD2 | TRBJ2-1 | . | TRBV28 | TGTGCCAGCACGTTTCTAGCGGGCCCCAATGAGCAGTTCTTC | CASTFLAGPNEQFF
TRBD2 | TRBJ2-7 | . | TRBV7-8 | TGTGCCAGCAGCTTAGTGGGAAGCGGGAGAAAACTCTCCTACGAGCAGTACTTC | CASSLVGSGRKLSYEQYF
. | TRBJ2-6 | . | TRBV4-3 | TGCGCCAGCAGCCAAGACCCCCCCGGACAAGTGGCTGGGGCCAACGTCCTGACTTTC | CASSQDPPGQVAGANVLTF
TRBD1 | TRBJ1-2 | . | TRBV7-2 | TGTGCCAGCAGCCCGGGGACAGTCAACTATGGCTACACCTTC | CASSPGTVNYGYTF
. | TRBJ1-2 | . | TRBV28 | TGTGCCAGCAGCCTCCCCAGACACTCGTGGGGCTACACCTTC | CASSLPRHSWGYTF
TRBD1 | TRBJ2-7 | once | TRBV15 | TGTGCCACCAGCAGAGATATTGGCAGGGGGCGAGGACGCCCGCCCTACGAGCAGTACTTC | CATSRDIGRGRGRPPYEQYF
. | TRBJ1-2 | few | TRBV2 | TGTGCCAGCAGTGTCGCTAACTATGGCTACACCTTC | CASSVANYGYTF
TRBD2 | TRBJ2-7 | few | TRBV5-6 | TGTGCCAGCAGCCAGGGACTAGCGGCCTCCTACGAGCAGTACTTC | CASSQGLAASYEQYF
TRBD1 | TRBJ2-7 | . | TRBV20-1 | TGCAGCGGAGTAGGGGGCTTCGAGCAGTACTTC | CSGVGGFEQYF
. | TRBJ1-1 | . | TRBV28 | TGTGCCAGCAGTTTAGGGGGCAGGGCGAACACTGAAGCTTTCTTT | CASSLGGRANTEAFF
TRBD1 | TRBJ1-4 | . | TRBV15 | TGTGCCACCAGCCCGGGACAGGCACGTTATAATGAAAAACTGTTTTTT | CATSPGQARYNEKLFF
. | TRBJ1-2 | . | TRBV19 | TGTGCCAGTAGTATGGACAGCACGATTTATGGCTACACCTTC | CASSMDSTIYGYTF
TRBD1 | TRBJ1-1 | once | TRBV28 | TGTGCCAGCAGTACCAGGACAGGGAAGGCTGAAGCTTTCTTT | CASSTRTGKAEAFF
. | TRBJ1-5 | . | TRBV28 | TGTGCCAGCAGAAACACAGGGTCAAGCAATCAGCCCCAGCATTTT | CASRNTGSSNQPQHF
TRBD1 | TRBJ2-1 | once | TRBV6-5 | TGTGCCAGCAGGACAGGGGAGTCCTACAATGAGCAGTTCTTC | CASRTGESYNEQFF
. | TRBJ2-1 | . | TRBV4-3 | TGCGCCAGCAGCCAAGGGGCTGAGCAGTTCTTC | CASSQGAEQFF
TRBD1 | TRBJ1-3 | . | TRBV30 | TGTGCCTACACGACAGGGGCCTACTCTGGAAACACCATATATTTT | CAYTTGAYSGNTIYF
. | TRBJ2-3 | . | TRBV30 | TGTGCCTGGAGTCAGCGAGCCACAGATACGCAGTATTTT | CAWSQRATDTQYF
. | TRBJ1-5 | few | TRBV19 | TGTGCCAGTAGTGCCACACAGGGTAATAAGGGCAATCAGCCCCAGCATTTT | CASSATQGNKGNQPQHF
TRBD1 | TRBJ2-5 | . | TRBV18 | TGTGCCAGCTCACCAGAACCTTGGGACAGGGCAGAGGAGACCCAGTACTTC | CASSPEPWDRAEETQYF
. | TRBJ1-5 | . | TRBV28 | TGTGCCAGCAGCCGCGCTACAGTTATCCGTAGCAATCAGCCCCAGCATTTT | CASSRATVIRSNQPQHF
. | TRBJ1-2 | few | TRBV5-8 | TGTGCCAGCACCCACACCGAAGACATCTATGGCTACACCTTC | CASTHTEDIYGYTF
. | TRBJ1-1 | . | TRBV10-2 | TGCGCCAGCAGTGCTGGGCAGAACACTGAAGCTTTCTTT | CASSAGQNTEAFF
. | TRBJ2-3 | once | TRBV5-6 | TGTGCCAGCAGCTTGGCCTATCGGACAGATACGCAGTATTTT | CASSLAYRTDTQYF
. | TRBJ2-7 | few | TRBV10-1 | TGCGCCAGCAGTGAGTCAACAGGGCGGTACGAGCAGTACTTC | CASSESTGRYEQYF
TRBD1 | TRBJ1-4 | . | TRBV5-1 | TGCGCCAGCAGCTCCGGACAGGGGGTAACTAATGAAAAACTGTTTTTT | CASSSGQGVTNEKLFF
TRBD1 | TRBJ2-2 | . | TRBV10-3 | TGTGCCATCAGTGAGTCCGCCCCAGGGGGCGCGTCTAACACCGGGGAGCTGTTTTTT | CAISESAPGGASNTGELFF
. | TRBJ1-2 | once | TRBV11-2 | TGTGCCAGCAGCTCTCAGGAGGACTATGGCTACACCTTC | CASSSQEDYGYTF
. | TRBJ1-5 | . | TRBV5-6 | TGTGCCAGCAGCTTGGGTCGTAGTCAGCCCCAGCATTTT | CASSLGRSQPQHF
. | TRBJ1-5 | . | TRBV6-1 | TGTGCCAGCAGGACGACATTGGACAATCAGCCCCAGCATTTT | CASRTTLDNQPQHF
TRBD1 | TRBJ2-2 | . | TRBV4-1 | TGCGCCAGCAGCCCGCGGACAGGGACGAACACCGGGGAGCTGTTTTTT | CASSPRTGTNTGELFF
. | TRBJ1-5 | . | TRBV6-4 | TGTGCCAGCAGTCCCTCGGGGGGTAGCAATCAGCCCCAGCATTTT | CASSPSGGSNQPQHF
TRBD2 | TRBJ2-7 | few | TRBV11-2 | TGTGCCAGCAGCTCGATCGGAAGCGGGAGCTCCTACGAGCAGTACTTC | CASSSIGSGSSYEQYF
TRBD1 | TRBJ1-2 | few | TRBV2 | TGTGCCAGCAGTAGGGACAGGGGGCAGCGAGACTACACCTTC | CASSRDRGQRDYTF
TRBD2 | TRBJ2-5 | . | TRBV27 | TGTGCCAGCAGTTTGGCTAGCGGGAGCCAAGAGACCCAGTACTTC | CASSLASGSQETQYF
. | TRBJ2-5 | . | TRBV5-1 | TGCGCCAGCAGCTTGTTGATGGGCTATCAAGAGACCCAGTACTTC | CASSLLMGYQETQYF
. | TRBJ2-7 | few | TRBV6-1 | TGTGCCAGCAGGATCGACAGTACCTACGAGCAGTACTTC | CASRIDSTYEQYF
. | TRBJ2-1 | . | TRBV21-1 | TGTGCCAGCAGCAGGGGGACTAGCGGGAACTACAATGATGAGCAGTTCTTC | CASSRGTSGNYNDEQFF
TRBD1 | TRBJ1-4 | . | TRBV29-1 | TGCAGCGTTGACTGTCAGGGGGCTAATGAAAAACTGTTTTTT | CSVDCQGANEKLFF
TRBD1 | TRBJ1-5 | few | TRBV7-2 | TGTGCCAGCAGCCTGGGACAGGGGGACACTCAGCCCCAGCATTTT | CASSLGQGDTQPQHF
. | TRBJ1-2 | few | TRBV2 | TGTGCCAGCAGCGATGTCAGGTTCGGCTACACCTTC | CASSDVRFGYTF
. | TRBJ2-3 | . | TRBV6-5 | TGTGCCAGCAGTTCCGGTTCGGGCACAGATACGCAGTATTTT | CASSSGSGTDTQYF
TRBD2 | TRBJ2-1 | . | TRBV6-4 | TGTGCCAGCAGCCAAGCGGGAGGGCCGGGTGAGCAGTTCTTC | CASSQAGGPGEQFF
. | TRBJ1-2 | . | TRBV29-1 | TGCAGCGTTGAGCGGCAGGGGAACTATGGCTACACCTTC | CSVERQGNYGYTF
. | TRBJ2-7 | few | TRBV11-2 | TGTGCCAGCAGCACGGCTAGATTAGTATTCGAGCAGTACTTC | CASSTARLVFEQYF
. | TRBJ1-4 | once | TRBV15 | TGTGCCACCAGCAGACCCGACCGCATCGGGGAACTGTTTTTT | CATSRPDRIGELFF